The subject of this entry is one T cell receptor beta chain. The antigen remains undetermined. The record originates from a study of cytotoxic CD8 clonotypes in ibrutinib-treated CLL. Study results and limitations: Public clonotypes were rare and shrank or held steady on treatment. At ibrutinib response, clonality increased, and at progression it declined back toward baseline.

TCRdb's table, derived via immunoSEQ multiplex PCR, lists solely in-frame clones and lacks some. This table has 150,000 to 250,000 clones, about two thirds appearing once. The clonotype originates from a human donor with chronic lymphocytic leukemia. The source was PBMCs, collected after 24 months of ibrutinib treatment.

The CDR3 is CAISEEAHEQYF. In DNA form, the CDR3 reads TGTGCCATCAGTGAGGAGGCGCACGAGCAGTACTTC. This chain connects TRBV10-3 to TRBJ2-5; D ambiguous. The DNA end is a closer match to TRBJ2-7, so the J assignment may be wrong. The germline CDR1 and CDR2 sequences are ENHRY and SYGVKD. The CDR3 loop spans 12 amino acids.